One sample yielded the 15 T cell receptor beta chains listed below, sequenced in a study of post-analysis software for immune sequencing data. The TCR beta cDNA libraries carried unique molecular identifiers. One entry per CDR3 protein results from TCRdb running MiXCR on the PCR reads. Among approximately 690,000 distinct CDR3 sequences listed, 59% were seen once. Their target antigens are unknown. Study findings and constraints: Relative to controls, patients had a few TRBV segments at higher frequency, with TRBV5-6, TRBV5-1 and TRBV20-1 among these.

The sequenced material came from blood. The source is a girl aged 2 to 9 with multiple sclerosis.

The rearrangement joins TRBV7-3 to TRBJ2-4; 12 nucleotides line up with TRBD2. The end of the DNA is better explained by TRBJ2-7, so the J call may be wrong. CDR3 length: 16 residues. CDR1 and CDR2 from the germline V gene are SGHTA and FQGTGA. CDR3 in DNA: TGTGCCAGCAGCCCCCGACTAGCGGGAGAGATCTACGAGCAGTACTTC. This gives the protein CASSPRLAGEIYEQYF.

This clonotype showed up just once. The J gene is TRBJ1-4, the V gene TRBV18, with a tentative D call TRBD1 (5 bases). This CDR3 is built from 14 residues. Germline V gene lookup returns CDR1 KGHSH and CDR2 LQKENI. Trimming left V 1 base short and J 7 bases short, with 10 bases between. CDR3 residues: CASSPQGRSEKLFF. As DNA, the CDR3 is TGTGCCAGCTCACCACAGGGGAGGAGTGAAAAACTGTTTTTT.

V is TRBV12-3 or TRBV12-4 and J is TRBJ1-1; D unresolved. The V gene lost 3 bases and the J gene lost 1 base, with 9 bases spanning the gap. The CDR3 sequence is 14 residues long. The CDR3 region has the DNA TGTGCCAGCAGTTTGCGGCAGGAGAACACTGAAGCTTTCTTT. It encodes CASSLRQENTEAFF.

The genes are TRBV27 and TRBJ2-3; unclear D gene. Germline CDR1 reads MNHEY; CDR2 reads SMNVEV (reference sequence). Trimming took off 1 base at V and 1 base at J, with 9 bases between the two ends. The CDR3 runs to 15 residues. The CDR3 sequence: CASSLFVDGTDTQYF. In DNA form, the CDR3 reads TGTGCCAGCAGTTTATTCGTGGACGGCACAGATACGCAGTATTTT.

Only a few counts were recorded for this clonotype. J is TRBJ2-7 and V is TRBV4-2, with 7 bases lining up with TRBD2. The DNA end is a closer match to TRBJ2-5, so the J assignment may be wrong. This CDR3 contains 17 residues. Germline values: CDR1 LGHNA, CDR2 YNFKEQ. The DNA for the CDR3 is TGTGCCAGCAGCCAAGCTTCATCTAGCGGAGCTGGGGAGACCCAGTACTTC. Residues: CASSQASSSGAGETQYF.

This clonotype was counted between two and nine times. The V call is TRBV7-3, the J call TRBJ2-3, with 12 nucleotides matching TRBD2. The CDR3 covers 16 residues. CDR1 is SGHTA, CDR2 FQGTGA, per germline. V shed 4 bases and J 7 bases; nucleotides not matched to a gene: 9. The DNA of the CDR3 is TGTGCCAGCAGCTCGTCGACTAGCGGGAGAACAAATACGCAGTATTTT. The encoded protein is CASSSSTSGRTNTQYF.

This clonotype has a handful of counts. The CDR3 loop reads CSANRAGPYNEQFF. The CDR3 coding sequence is TGCAGTGCTAACAGGGCAGGCCCCTACAATGAGCAGTTCTTC. J is TRBJ2-1 and V is TRBV20-1, with D possibly matching TRBD1 (6 bases). Per the germline V gene, CDR1 is DFQATT and CDR2 is SNEGSKA (reference sequence). Trimming shortened V by 4 bases and J by 2 bases, and 12 bases separated the two germline ends. The CDR3 is 14 residues long.

This clonotype has only a few counts. The chain combines TRBV28 with TRBJ1-1; weak D call: TRBD1 (5 bases). The CDR3 consists of 11 residues. Per the germline V gene, CDR1 is MDHEN and CDR2 is SYDVKM. V lost 4 bases and J 11 bases, leaving 11 bases between the germline ends. CDR3 DNA: TGTGCCAGCAGTTCCGGGACTCTGGCTTTCTTT. Its protein product is CASSSGTLAFF.

The V and J genes are TRBV29-1 and TRBJ2-7, with 9 bases identical to TRBD2. CDR1 is SQVTM, CDR2 ANQGSEA, per germline. Trimming cost V 7 bases and J 7 bases; bases outside gene matches: 17. The CDR3 totals 15 residues. In DNA, the CDR3 is TGCAGCGGGGGACTAGCCCCTCCTATTTCGGAGGAGCAGTACTTC. Its protein product is CSGGLAPPISEEQYF.

V is TRBV29-1 and J is TRBJ2-7, with D possibly being TRBD1 (8 bases). The CDR3 totals 12 residues. V was trimmed by 7 bases and J by 6 bases, leaving 16 bases between them. Germline V lookup: CDR1 SQVTM, CDR2 ANQGSEA. CDR3 bases: TGCAGCGCCGGACAGGGAGGGGCCGAGCAGTACTTC. This gives the protein CSAGQGGAEQYF.

The CDR3 DNA sequence: TGTGCCAGCAGCCAAGCGGGACAGGGCACAGATACGCAGTATTTT. Protein: CASSQAGQGTDTQYF. The chain uses TRBV4-2 and TRBJ2-3; 8 positions agree with TRBD1. J was trimmed by 1 base and V by 1 base; bases with no gene match: 1. From germline, CDR1 is LGHNA and CDR2 YNFKEQ. The CDR3 contains 15 residues.

The V gene is TRBV20-1, the J gene TRBJ1-5, with TRBD1 identical over 8 bases. Germline V lookup: CDR1 DFQATT, CDR2 SNEGSKA (reference sequence). V gave up 5 bases and J gave up 5 bases; unmatched junction bases: 14. CDR3 length: 16 amino acids. Written as DNA, the CDR3 is TGCAGTGCTCCGAACCCGTCACAGGGGGGACATCAGCCCCAGCATTTT. Translated, it gives CSAPNPSQGGHQPQHF.

This chain connects TRBV20-1 to TRBJ2-3; no definite D call. The V gene lost 2 bases and the J gene lost 0 bases, with 9 bases spanning the gap. The CDR3 loop spans 14 amino acids. From germline, CDR1 is DFQATT and CDR2 SNEGSKA (reference sequence). The CDR3 sequence: CSARFGPSTDTQYF. CDR3 bases: TGCAGTGCTAGATTCGGGCCAAGCACAGATACGCAGTATTTT.

This clonotype was counted a single time. This chain links TRBV20-1 with TRBJ2-7; perhaps TRBD2 as D (6 bases). Germline-derived CDR1 and CDR2 are DFQATT and SNEGSKA (reference sequence). The length of the CDR3 is 15 residues. Deletions cut 6 bases from V and 5 bases from J, with 23 bases between. For the CDR3, the DNA is TGCAGTGCAAGAAACGGGGGTCGGCCGTCTAACGAGCAGTACTTC. This gives the protein CSARNGGRPSNEQYF.

This chain joins TRBV5-1 and TRBJ2-3, with D maybe TRBD1 (6 bases). This CDR3 is built from 16 residues. Trimming removed 1 base at V and 3 bases at J, with 15 bases between. The germline V gene has CDR1 SGHRS and CDR2 YFSETQ. CDR3 loop: CASSLFQGRMTDTQYF. CDR3 nucleotides: TGCGCCAGCAGCTTGTTCCAGGGGCGTATGACAGATACGCAGTATTTT.